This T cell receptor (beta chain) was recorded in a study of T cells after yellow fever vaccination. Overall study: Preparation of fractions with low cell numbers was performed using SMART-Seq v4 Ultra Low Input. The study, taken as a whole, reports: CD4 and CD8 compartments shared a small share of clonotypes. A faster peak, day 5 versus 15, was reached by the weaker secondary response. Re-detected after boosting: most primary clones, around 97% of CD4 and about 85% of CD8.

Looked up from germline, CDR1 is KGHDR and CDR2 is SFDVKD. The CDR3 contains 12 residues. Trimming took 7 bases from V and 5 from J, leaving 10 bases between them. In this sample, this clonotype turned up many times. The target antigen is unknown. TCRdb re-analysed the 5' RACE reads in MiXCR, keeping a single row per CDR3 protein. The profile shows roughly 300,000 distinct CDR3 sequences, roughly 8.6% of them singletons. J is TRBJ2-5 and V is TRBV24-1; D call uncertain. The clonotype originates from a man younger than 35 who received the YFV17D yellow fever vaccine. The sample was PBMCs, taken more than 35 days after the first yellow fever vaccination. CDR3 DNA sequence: TGTGCCACCAGCAACCCTGGGGAGACCCAGTACTTC. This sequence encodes CATSNPGETQYF.